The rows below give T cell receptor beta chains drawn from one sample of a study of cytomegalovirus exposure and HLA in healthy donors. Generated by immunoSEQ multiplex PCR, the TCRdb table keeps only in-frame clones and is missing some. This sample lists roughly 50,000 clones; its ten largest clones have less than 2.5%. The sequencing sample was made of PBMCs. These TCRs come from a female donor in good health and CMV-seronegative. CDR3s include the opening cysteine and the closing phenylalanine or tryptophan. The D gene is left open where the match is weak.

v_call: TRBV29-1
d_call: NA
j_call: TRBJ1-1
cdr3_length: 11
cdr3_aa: CSGGVNTEAFF
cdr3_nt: TGCAGCGGGGGGGTGAACACTGAAGCTTTCTTT

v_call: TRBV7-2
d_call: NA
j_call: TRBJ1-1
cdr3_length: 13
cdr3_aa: CASSSGLEGEAFF
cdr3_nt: TGTGCCAGCAGCTCCGGTTTGGAGGGTGAAGCTTTCTTT

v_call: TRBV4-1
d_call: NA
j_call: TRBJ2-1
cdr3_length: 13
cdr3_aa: CASSQEQGVRQFF
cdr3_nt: TGCGCCAGCAGCCAAGAGCAAGGGGTCAGGCAGTTCTTC

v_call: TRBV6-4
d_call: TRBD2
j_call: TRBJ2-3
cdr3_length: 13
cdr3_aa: CASSSGSSDTQYF
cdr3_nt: TGTGCCAGCAGTAGCGGGAGCTCAGATACGCAGTATTTT

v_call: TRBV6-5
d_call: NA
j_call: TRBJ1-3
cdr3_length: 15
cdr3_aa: CASSYSTPRENTIYF
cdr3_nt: TGTGCCAGCAGTTACTCTACCCCGCGGGAAAACACCATATATTTT

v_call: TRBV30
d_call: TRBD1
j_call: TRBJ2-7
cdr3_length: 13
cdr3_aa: CAWAGQGVGEQYF
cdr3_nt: TGTGCCTGGGCGGGACAGGGGGTCGGCGAGCAGTACTTC

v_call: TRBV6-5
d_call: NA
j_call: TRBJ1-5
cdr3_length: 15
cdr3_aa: CASSRQGDSNQPQHF
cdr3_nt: TGTGCCAGCAGTCGCCAGGGTGATAGCAATCAGCCCCAGCATTTT

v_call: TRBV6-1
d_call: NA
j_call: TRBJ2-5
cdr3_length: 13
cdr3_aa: CASGDGLWETQYF
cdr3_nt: TGTGCCAGCGGAGACGGACTCTGGGAGACCCAGTACTTC

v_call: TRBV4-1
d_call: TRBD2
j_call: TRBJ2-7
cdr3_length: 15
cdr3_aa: CASSSGLAAAYEQYF
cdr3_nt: TGCGCCAGCAGCTCGGGACTAGCGGCAGCCTACGAGCAGTACTTC

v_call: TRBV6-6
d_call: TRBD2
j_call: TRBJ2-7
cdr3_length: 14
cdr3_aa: CASINGGGDREQYF
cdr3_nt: TGTGCCAGCATCAACGGGGGGGGAGATCGCGAGCAGTACTTC

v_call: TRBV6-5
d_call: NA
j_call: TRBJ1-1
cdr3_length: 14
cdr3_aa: CASSPGQMNTEAFF
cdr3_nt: TGTGCCAGCAGTCCCGGACAGATGAACACTGAAGCTTTCTTT

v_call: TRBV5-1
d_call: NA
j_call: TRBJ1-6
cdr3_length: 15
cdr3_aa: CASSAELSYNSPLHF
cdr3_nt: TGCGCCAGCAGCGCGGAGCTCTCCTATAATTCACCCCTCCACTTT

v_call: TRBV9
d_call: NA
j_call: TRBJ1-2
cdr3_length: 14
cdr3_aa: CASSVTPSGSGYTF
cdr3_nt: TGTGCCAGCAGCGTAACCCCTTCCGGTTCTGGCTACACCTTC

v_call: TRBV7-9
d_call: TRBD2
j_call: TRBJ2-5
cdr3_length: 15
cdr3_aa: CASSLLAGGQETQYF
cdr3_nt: TGTGCCAGCAGCCTACTAGCGGGGGGGCAAGAGACCCAGTACTTC

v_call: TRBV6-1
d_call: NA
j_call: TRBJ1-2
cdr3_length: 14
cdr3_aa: CASRWGTQDDGYTF
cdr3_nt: TGTGCCAGCAGGTGGGGGACACAGGACGATGGCTACACCTTC

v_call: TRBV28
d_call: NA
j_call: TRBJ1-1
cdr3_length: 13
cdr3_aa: CASSPMTGSEAFF
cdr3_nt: TGTGCCAGCAGTCCTATGACAGGATCCGAAGCTTTCTTT

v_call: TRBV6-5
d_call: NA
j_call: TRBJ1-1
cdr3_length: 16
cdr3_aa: CASSYSRGGVNTEAFF
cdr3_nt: TGTGCCAGCAGTTACTCGAGGGGAGGTGTGAACACTGAAGCTTTCTTT

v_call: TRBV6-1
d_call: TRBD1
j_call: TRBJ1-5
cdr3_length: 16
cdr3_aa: CASSDDRGRRGQPQHF
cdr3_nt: TGTGCCAGCAGTGACGACAGGGGGCGTCGGGGTCAGCCCCAGCATTTT

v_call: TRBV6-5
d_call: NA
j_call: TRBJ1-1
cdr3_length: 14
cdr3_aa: CASSYSTGNTEAFF
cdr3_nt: TGTGCCAGCAGTTACTCTACAGGGAACACTGAAGCTTTCTTT

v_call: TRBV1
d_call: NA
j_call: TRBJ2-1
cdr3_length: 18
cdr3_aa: CTSSHPPMLAGAFNEQFF
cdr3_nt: TGCACCAGCAGCCACCCTCCTATGCTAGCGGGAGCATTCAATGAGCAGTTCTTC

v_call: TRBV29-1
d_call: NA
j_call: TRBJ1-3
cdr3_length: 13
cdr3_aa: CSAMLYSGNTIYF
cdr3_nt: TGCAGCGCTATGCTATACTCTGGAAACACCATATATTTT

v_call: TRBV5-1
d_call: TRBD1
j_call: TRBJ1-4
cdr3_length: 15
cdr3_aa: CASSLVGTVNEKLFF
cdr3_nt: TGCGCCAGCAGCTTGGTGGGGACAGTTAATGAAAAACTGTTTTTT

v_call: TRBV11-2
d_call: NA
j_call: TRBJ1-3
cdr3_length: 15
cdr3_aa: CASRPTGHSGNTIYF
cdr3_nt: TGTGCCAGCAGGCCAACAGGCCACTCTGGAAACACCATATATTTT

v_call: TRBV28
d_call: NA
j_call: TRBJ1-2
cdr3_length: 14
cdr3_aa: CASSAPDRYYGYTF
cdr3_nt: TGTGCCAGCAGTGCTCCCGACAGGTACTATGGCTACACCTTC

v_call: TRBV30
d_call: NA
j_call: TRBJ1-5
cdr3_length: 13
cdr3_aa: CAWATREDQPQHF
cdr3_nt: TGTGCCTGGGCAACTAGGGAGGATCAGCCCCAGCATTTT

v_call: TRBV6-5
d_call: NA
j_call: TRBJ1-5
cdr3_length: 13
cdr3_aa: CASSQSGNQPQHF
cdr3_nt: TGTGCCAGCAGTCAATCAGGCAATCAGCCCCAGCATTTT

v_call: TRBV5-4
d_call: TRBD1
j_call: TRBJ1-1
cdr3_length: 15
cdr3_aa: CASSLDRGPLTEAFF
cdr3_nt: TGTGCCAGCAGCTTGGACAGGGGGCCCCTCACTGAAGCTTTCTTT

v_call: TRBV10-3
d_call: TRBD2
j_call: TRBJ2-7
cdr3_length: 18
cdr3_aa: CAISGGTSGRDSSYEQYF
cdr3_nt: TGTGCCATCAGTGGGGGGACTAGCGGGAGGGACAGCTCCTACGAGCAGTACTTC